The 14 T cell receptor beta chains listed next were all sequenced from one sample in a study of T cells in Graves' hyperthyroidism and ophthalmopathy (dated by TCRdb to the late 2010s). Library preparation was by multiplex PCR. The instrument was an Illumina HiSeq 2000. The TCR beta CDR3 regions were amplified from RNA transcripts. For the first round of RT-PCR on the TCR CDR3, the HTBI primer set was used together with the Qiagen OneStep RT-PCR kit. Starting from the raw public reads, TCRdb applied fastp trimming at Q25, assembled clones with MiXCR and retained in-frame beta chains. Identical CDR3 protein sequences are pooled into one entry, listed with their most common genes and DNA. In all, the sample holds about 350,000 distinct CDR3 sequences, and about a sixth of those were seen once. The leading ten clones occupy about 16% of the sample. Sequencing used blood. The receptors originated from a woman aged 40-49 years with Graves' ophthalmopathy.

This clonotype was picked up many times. CDR3 loop: CASSFRLPAGGPLAPLTQYF. The CDR3 region has the DNA TGTGCCAGCAGTTTTCGACTACCTGCGGGAGGGCCTTTAGCACCCCTTACGCAGTATTTT. The genes are TRBV28 and TRBJ2-3; 9 bases agree with TRBD2. Looked up from germline, CDR1 is MDHEN and CDR2 is SYDVKM. CDR3 length: 20 residues. V gave up 3 bases and J gave up 8 bases; unmatched junction bases: 24.

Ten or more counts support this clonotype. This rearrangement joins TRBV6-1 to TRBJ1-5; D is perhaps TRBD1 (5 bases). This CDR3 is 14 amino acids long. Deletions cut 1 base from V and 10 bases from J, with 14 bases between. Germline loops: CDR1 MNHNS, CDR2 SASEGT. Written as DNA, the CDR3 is TGTGCCAGCAGTGAAGGGGGCACGGCGATACCCCAGCATTTT. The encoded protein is CASSEGGTAIPQHF.

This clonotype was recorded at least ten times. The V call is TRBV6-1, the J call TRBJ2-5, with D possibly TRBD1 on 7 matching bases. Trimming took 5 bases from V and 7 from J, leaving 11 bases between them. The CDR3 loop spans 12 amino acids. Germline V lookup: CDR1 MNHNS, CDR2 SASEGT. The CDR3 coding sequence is TGTGCCAGCAGTAACCAGGGGGGGACCCAGTACTTC. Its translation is CASSNQGGTQYF.

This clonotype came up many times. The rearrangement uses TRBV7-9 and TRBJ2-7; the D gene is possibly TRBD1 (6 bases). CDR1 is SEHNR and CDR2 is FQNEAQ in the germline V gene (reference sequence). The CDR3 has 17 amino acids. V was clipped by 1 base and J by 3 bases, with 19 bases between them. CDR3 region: CASSLVPPGQRFYEQYF. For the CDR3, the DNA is TGTGCCAGCAGCTTAGTCCCGCCCGGACAGAGGTTCTACGAGCAGTACTTC.

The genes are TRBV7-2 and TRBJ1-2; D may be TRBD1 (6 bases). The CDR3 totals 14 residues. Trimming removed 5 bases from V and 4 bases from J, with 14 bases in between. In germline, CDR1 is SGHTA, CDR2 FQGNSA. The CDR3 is CASSQGRVGYGYTF. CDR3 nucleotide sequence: TGTGCCAGCAGCCAGGGGAGGGTGGGCTATGGCTACACCTTC.

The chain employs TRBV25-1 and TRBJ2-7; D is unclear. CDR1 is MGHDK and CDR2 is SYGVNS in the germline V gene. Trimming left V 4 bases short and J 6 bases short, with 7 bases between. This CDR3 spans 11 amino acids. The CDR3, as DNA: TGTGCCAGCAGTGGAGTCTGCGAGCAGTACTTC. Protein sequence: CASSGVCEQYF.

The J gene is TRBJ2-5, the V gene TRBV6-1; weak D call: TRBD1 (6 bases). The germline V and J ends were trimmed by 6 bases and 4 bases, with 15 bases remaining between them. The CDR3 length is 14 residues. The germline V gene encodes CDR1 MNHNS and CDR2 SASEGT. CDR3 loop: CASRGTYGLETQYF. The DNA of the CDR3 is TGTGCCAGCAGAGGGACATACGGGCTAGAGACCCAGTACTTC.

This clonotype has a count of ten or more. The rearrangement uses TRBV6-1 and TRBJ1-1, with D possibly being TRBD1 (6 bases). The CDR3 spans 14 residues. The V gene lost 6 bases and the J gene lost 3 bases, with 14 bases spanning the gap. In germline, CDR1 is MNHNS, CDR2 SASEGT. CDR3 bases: TGTGCCAGCAGCCCCTTAGGACAGCACACTGAAGCTTTCTTT. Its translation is CASSPLGQHTEAFF.

The CDR3 DNA follows: TGTGCCAGCAGTTTACTTTTTAGGACAGGGAGGGGCTATGGCTACACCTTC. Translated: CASSLLFRTGRGYGYTF. V is TRBV27 and J is TRBJ1-2, with 8 bases identical to TRBD1. With 2 bases clipped from V and 4 bases from J, the junction kept 12 bases outside the gene matches. The CDR3 runs to 17 residues. Per the germline V gene, CDR1 is MNHEY and CDR2 is SMNVEV (reference sequence).

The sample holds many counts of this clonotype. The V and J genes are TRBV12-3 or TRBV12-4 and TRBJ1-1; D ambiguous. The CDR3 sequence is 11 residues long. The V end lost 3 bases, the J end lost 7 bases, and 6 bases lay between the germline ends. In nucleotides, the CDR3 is TGTGCCAGCAGTTTGACTCTTGAAGCTTTCTTT. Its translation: CASSLTLEAFF.

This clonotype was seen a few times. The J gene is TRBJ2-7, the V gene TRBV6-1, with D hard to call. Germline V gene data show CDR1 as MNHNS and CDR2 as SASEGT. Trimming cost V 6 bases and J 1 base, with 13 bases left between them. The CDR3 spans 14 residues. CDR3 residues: CASSTPPGSYEQYF. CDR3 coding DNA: TGTGCCAGCAGCACTCCCCCCGGGTCCTACGAGCAGTACTTC.

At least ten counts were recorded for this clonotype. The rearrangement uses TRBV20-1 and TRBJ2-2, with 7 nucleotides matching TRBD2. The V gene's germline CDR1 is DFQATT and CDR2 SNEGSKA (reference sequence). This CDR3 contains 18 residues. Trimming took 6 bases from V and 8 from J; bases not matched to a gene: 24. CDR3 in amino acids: CSASRGGSGSRTPGELFF. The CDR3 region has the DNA TGCAGTGCCTCTAGGGGCGGGAGCGGCAGCCGAACACCGGGGGAGCTGTTTTTT.

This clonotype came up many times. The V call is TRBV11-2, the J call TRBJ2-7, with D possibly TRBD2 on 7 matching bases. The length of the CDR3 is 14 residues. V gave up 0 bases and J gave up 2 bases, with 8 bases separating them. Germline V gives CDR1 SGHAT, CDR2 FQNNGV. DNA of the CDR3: TGTGCCAGCAGCTTAGAAGGGGGGGCCTACGAGCAGTACTTC. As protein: CASSLEGGAYEQYF.

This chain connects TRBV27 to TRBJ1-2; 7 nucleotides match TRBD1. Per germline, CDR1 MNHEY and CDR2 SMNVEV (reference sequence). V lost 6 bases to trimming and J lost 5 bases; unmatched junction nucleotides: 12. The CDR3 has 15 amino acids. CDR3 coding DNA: TGTGCCAGCAGCGATTCCAAGGGGGCGCGTTATGGCTACACCTTC. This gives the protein CASSDSKGARYGYTF.